This note documents a single TCR beta chain sequence. This entry is derived from a study of CD4 and CD8 cells across lung adenocarcinoma regions. TCRdb ran MiXCR on the PCR reads and lists one entry per CDR3 protein. The table has nearly 7,000 distinct CDR3 sequences, about 50% seen once. Samples came from patients with localized non-small cell lung adenocarcinoma. V lost 0 bases and J 6 bases, leaving 5 bases between the germline ends. The CDR3 runs 13 residues. Germline CDR1 SGHTA, CDR2 FQGNSA. What was sequenced was CD8+ T cells from the center of a lung tumor. V is TRBV7-2 and J is TRBJ2-2, with a tentative D call TRBD2 (5 bases). This clonotype was sampled from a male donor with lung adenocarcinoma. The CD4 and CD8 labels of this study may be unreliable. The CDR3: CASSLARAGELFF. DNA for the CDR3: TGTGCCAGCAGCTTAGCGAGGGCCGGGGAGCTGTTTTTT.